This TCR beta chain appears in the sequencing data of a study of identical twins. TCRdb re-called the 5' RACE reads with MiXCR, one entry per CDR3 protein. The table lists roughly 250,000 distinct CDR3 sequences, about an eighth of them singletons. V lost 6 bases to trimming and J lost 4 bases, with 7 bases between them. The CDR3 covers 12 residues. Germline V gene data show CDR1 as MNHEY and CDR2 as SVGAGI. Ten or more counts support this clonotype. Its antigen is still unknown. Whole-study findings and limits: Because invariant MAIT and iNKT cells could be present, zero-insertion analyses could be partly confounded. Insertions ran lower in abundant cord blood beta clonotypes, though not in memory repertoires. These conclusions were based on statistical analysis (cross-sectional, not following the same donors). Within twin pairs, the out-of-frame alpha sequences they shared showed excess low generation probability.

Sequencing input: memory (CD45RO+) T cells sorted from blood. The sequence derives from a woman between 18 and 30 years old in good health. The chain employs TRBV6-5 and TRBJ1-5; D may be TRBD1 (6 bases). CDR3 loop: CASRGQNQPQHF. The CDR3 DNA reads TGTGCCAGCAGGGGACAAAATCAGCCCCAGCATTTT.